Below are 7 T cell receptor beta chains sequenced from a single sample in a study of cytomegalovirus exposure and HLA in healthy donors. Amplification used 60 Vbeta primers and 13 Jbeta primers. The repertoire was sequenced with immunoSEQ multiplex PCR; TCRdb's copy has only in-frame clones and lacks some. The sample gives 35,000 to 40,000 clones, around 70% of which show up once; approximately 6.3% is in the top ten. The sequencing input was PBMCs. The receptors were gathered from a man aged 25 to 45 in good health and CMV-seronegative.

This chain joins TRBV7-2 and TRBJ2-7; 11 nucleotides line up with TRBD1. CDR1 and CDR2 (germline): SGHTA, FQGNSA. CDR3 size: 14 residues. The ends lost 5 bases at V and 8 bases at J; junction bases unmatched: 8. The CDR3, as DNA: TGTGCCAGCAGCCCATGGGGACAGGGGGTTCAGCAGTACTTC. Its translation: CASSPWGQGVQQYF.

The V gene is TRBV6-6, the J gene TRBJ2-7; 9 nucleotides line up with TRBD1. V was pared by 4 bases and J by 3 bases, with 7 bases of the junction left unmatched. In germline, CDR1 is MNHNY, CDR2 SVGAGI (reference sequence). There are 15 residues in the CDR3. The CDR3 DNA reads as TGTGCCAGCAGTTCAACAGGGGGCGCTTACTACGAGCAGTACTTC. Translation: CASSSTGGAYYEQYF.

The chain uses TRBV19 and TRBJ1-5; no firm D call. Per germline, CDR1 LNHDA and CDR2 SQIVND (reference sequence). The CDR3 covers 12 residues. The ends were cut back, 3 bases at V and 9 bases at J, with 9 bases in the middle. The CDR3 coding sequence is TGTGCCAGTAGTATCCCTCCCTTGCCCCAGCATTTT. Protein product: CASSIPPLPQHF.

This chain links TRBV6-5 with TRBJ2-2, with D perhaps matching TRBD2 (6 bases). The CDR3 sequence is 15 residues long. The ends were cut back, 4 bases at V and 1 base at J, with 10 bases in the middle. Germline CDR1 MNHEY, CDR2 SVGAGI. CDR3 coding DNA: TGTGCCAGCAGTTGGGACTTCCTGAACACCGGGGAGCTGTTTTTT. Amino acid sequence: CASSWDFLNTGELFF.

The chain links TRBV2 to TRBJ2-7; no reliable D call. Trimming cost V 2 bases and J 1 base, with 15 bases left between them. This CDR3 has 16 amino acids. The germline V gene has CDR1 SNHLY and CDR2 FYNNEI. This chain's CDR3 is CASSESARGQSYEQYF. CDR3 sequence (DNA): TGTGCCAGCAGTGAATCGGCGAGAGGCCAGTCCTACGAGCAGTACTTC.

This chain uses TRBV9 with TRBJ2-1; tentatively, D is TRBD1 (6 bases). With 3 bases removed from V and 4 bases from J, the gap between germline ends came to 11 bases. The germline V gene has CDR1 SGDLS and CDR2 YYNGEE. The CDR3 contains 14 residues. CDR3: CASSAGDGYNEQFF. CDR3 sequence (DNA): TGTGCCAGCAGCGCAGGGGACGGATACAATGAGCAGTTCTTC.

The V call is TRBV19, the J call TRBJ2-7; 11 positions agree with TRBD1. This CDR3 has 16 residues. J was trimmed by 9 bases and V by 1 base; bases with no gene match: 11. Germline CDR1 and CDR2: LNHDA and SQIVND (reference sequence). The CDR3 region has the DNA TGTGCCAGTAGTATAGGTGAAGGACAGGGGGCCTTCGCGCAGTACTTC. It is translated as CASSIGEGQGAFAQYF. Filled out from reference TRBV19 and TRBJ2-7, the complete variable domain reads DGGITQSPKYLFRKEGQNVTLSCEQNLNHDAMYWYRQDPGQGLRLIYYSQIVNDFQKGDIAEGYSVSREKKESFPLTVTSAQKNPTAFYLCASSIGEGQGAFAQYFGPGTRLTVT.